The rows below give T cell receptor beta chains drawn from one sample of a study of blood T cell repertoires in COVID-19. Here immunoSEQ multiplex PCR was the method, and the copy in TCRdb shows in-frame clones only, minus some. The data contain 60,000 or so clones, around 75% of them singletons. The specimen was peripheral blood. The receptors derive from a human donor in a cohort sampled during active COVID-19. The CDR3 runs from the conserved cysteine through the conserved F or W. The order of the fields is V gene, D gene, clone size, J gene, CDR3 protein, CDR3 DNA. A D gene is named only where the DNA matches it firmly. Expanded clones are given a class, and other clones once, few, many or no size at all.

>TRBV30|TRBD1|NA|TRBJ1-2
CAWSPRDRINYGYTF
TGTGCCTGGAGTCCCCGGGACAGGATAAACTATGGCTACACCTTC
>TRBV30|TRBD2|once|TRBJ2-5
CAWSQGGIQETQYF
TGTGCCTGGTCTCAGGGAGGGATTCAAGAGACCCAGTACTTC
>TRBV6-2/TRBV6-3|TRBD1|few|TRBJ2-3
CASSRRTGSTDTQYF
TGTGCCAGCAGCCGACGGACAGGGAGCACAGATACGCAGTATTTT
>TRBV24-1|NA|NA|TRBJ2-1
CATSDLELDNEQFF
TGTGCCACCAGTGACTTGGAGCTGGACAATGAGCAGTTCTTC
>TRBV5-1|TRBD1|NA|TRBJ2-2
CASSLRQGDTGELFF
TGCGCCAGCAGCCTTAGACAGGGCGACACCGGGGAGCTGTTTTTT
>TRBV9|NA|NA|TRBJ1-1
CASSSQAQNTEAFF
TGTGCCAGCAGCTCACAGGCCCAGAACACTGAAGCTTTCTTT
>TRBV19|NA|once|TRBJ2-6
CASSSFGISGANVLTF
TGTGCCAGTAGTTCGTTCGGTATCTCTGGGGCCAACGTCCTGACTTTC
>TRBV5-1|TRBD2|NA|TRBJ2-7
CASSSASGRDSYEQYF
TGCGCCAGCAGCTCTGCGAGCGGGAGGGACTCCTACGAGCAGTACTTC
>TRBV19|NA|NA|TRBJ1-1
CASTPQIMNTEAFF
TGTGCCAGTACCCCCCAGATTATGAACACTGAAGCTTTCTTT
>TRBV4-1|NA|NA|TRBJ1-2
CASSQDRQYYGYTF
TGCGCCAGCAGCCAAGACCGACAATACTATGGCTACACCTTC
>TRBV3-1/TRBV3-2|NA|NA|TRBJ1-3
CASSPPGLSGNTIYF
TGTGCCAGCAGCCCGCCAGGGTTGTCCGGAAACACCATATATTTT
>TRBV6-5|NA|NA|TRBJ2-1
CASTRDNQRNEQFF
TGTGCCAGCACGAGGGACAACCAGCGGAATGAGCAGTTCTTC
>TRBV27|NA|medium-sized|TRBJ2-7
CASSLAGQIYEQYF
TGTGCCAGCAGTTTAGCGGGACAGATATACGAGCAGTACTTC
>TRBV7-2|NA|NA|TRBJ1-3
CASSLGLGRGSSGNTIYF
TGTGCCAGCAGCTTAGGGCTTGGACGGGGTAGCTCTGGAAACACCATATATTTT
>TRBV24-1|NA|few|TRBJ1-1
CATSKQGNEAFF
TGTGCCACCAGTAAGCAGGGAAATGAAGCTTTCTTT
>TRBV28|NA|NA|TRBJ1-2
CASSAGNDYGYTF
TGTGCCAGCAGTGCAGGGAATGACTATGGCTACACCTTC
>TRBV4-1|NA|NA|TRBJ1-1
CASSQGRGGSRRYTEAFF
TGCGCCAGCAGCCAGGGGCGCGGGGGCTCACGGAGGTACACTGAAGCTTTCTTT
>TRBV28|TRBD2|NA|TRBJ2-5
CATRRTSGETQYF
TGTGCCACAAGGCGGACTAGCGGGGAGACCCAGTACTTC
>TRBV24-1|NA|NA|TRBJ2-1
CATSDTRGQDNEQFF
TGTGCCACCAGTGACACACGCGGACAAGACAATGAGCAGTTCTTC
>TRBV3-1/TRBV3-2|NA|many|TRBJ1-4
CASSQGGEKLFF
TGTGCCAGCAGCCAAGGAGGGGAAAAACTGTTTTTT
>TRBV4-2|NA|NA|TRBJ2-5
CASSQDGAGRGRETQYF
TGTGCCAGCAGCCAAGACGGGGCGGGACGGGGTCGAGAGACCCAGTACTTC
>TRBV28|NA|once|TRBJ1-2
CASSYGPSGDYGYTF
TGTGCCAGCTCGTATGGCCCCTCAGGGGACTATGGCTACACCTTC
>TRBV4-2|TRBD2|NA|TRBJ2-7
CASSQWGTGTTAVGEQYF
TGTGCCAGCAGCCAGTGGGGGACCGGGACTACCGCAGTAGGTGAGCAGTACTTC
>TRBV20-1|NA|NA|TRBJ1-2
CSALYNYGYTF
TGCAGTGCTCTGTATAACTATGGCTACACCTTC
>TRBV18|TRBD1|NA|TRBJ1-1
CASSSTGGSEAFF
TGTGCCAGCTCATCGACAGGGGGCAGTGAAGCTTTCTTT
>TRBV4-1|NA|NA|TRBJ2-6
CASSTARAGANVLTF
TGCGCCAGCAGCACCGCGAGGGCTGGGGCCAACGTCCTGACTTTC
>TRBV6-5|TRBD1|few|TRBJ1-2
CASRDRGYGYTF
TGTGCCAGCCGGGACAGGGGATATGGCTACACCTTC
>TRBV6-5|TRBD2|few|TRBJ2-3
CASSPGLSTDTQYF
TGTGCCAGCAGCCCGGGACTAAGCACAGATACGCAGTATTTT
>TRBV20-1|NA|NA|TRBJ2-7
CSATSTYEQYF
TGCAGTGCCACCAGTACCTACGAGCAGTACTTC
>TRBV28|TRBD2|NA|TRBJ2-1
CASKFLAAYNEQFF
TGTGCCAGCAAGTTCCTAGCGGCCTACAATGAGCAGTTCTTC
>TRBV2|NA|NA|TRBJ2-5
CASTVNSYGGTQYF
TGTGCCAGCACTGTTAACAGCTACGGGGGGACCCAGTACTTC
>TRBV10-2|NA|NA|TRBJ2-5
CASSDGTLQETQYF
TGCGCCAGCAGTGATGGGACACTCCAAGAGACCCAGTACTTC
>TRBV7-9|TRBD2|NA|TRBJ2-1
CASSLGLAGGIEQFF
TGTGCCAGCAGCTTAGGGCTAGCGGGGGGGATTGAGCAGTTCTTC
>TRBV30|TRBD1|NA|TRBJ1-4
CAWRTLGQGVEKLFF
TGTGCCTGGAGAACATTGGGGCAGGGGGTTGAAAAACTGTTTTTT
>TRBV2|NA|NA|TRBJ2-2
CASNNRVTTGELFF
TGTGCCAGCAACAACAGGGTAACCACCGGGGAGCTGTTTTTT
>TRBV2|NA|NA|TRBJ1-2
CASMGGLSYGYTF
TGTGCCAGCATGGGGGGGCTAAGCTATGGCTACACCTTC
>TRBV11-2|TRBD2|NA|TRBJ2-2
CASSLSSGGYTGELFF
TGTGCCAGCAGCTTATCTAGCGGGGGATACACCGGGGAGCTGTTTTTT
>TRBV28|TRBD1|NA|TRBJ1-6
CASSLTGSVPLHF
TGTGCCAGCAGTTTGACAGGGTCGGTTCCCCTCCACTTT
>TRBV19|NA|NA|TRBJ1-3
CASSIPSKTYFSGNTIYF
TGTGCCAGTAGTATACCCTCTAAGACATACTTCTCCGGAAACACCATATATTTT
>TRBV20-1|NA|NA|TRBJ1-1
CSAQGNTEAFF
TGCAGCGCGCAGGGGAACACTGAAGCTTTCTTT
>TRBV15|NA|NA|TRBJ2-2
CATSRHLDGQFTGELFF
TGTGCCACCAGCAGACATTTAGATGGACAGTTTACCGGGGAGCTGTTTTTT
>TRBV5-1|TRBD1|NA|TRBJ2-5
CASSRRGQGEETQYF
TGCGCCAGCAGCAGAAGGGGACAGGGGGAAGAGACCCAGTACTTC
>TRBV2|TRBD2|NA|TRBJ2-2
CASSVSGGRNTGELFF
TGTGCCAGCAGTGTTAGCGGGGGGCGTAACACCGGGGAGCTGTTTTTT
>TRBV19|NA|NA|TRBJ1-5
CASTRGEGRQPQHF
TGTGCCAGTACCCGGGGGGAGGGAAGACAGCCCCAGCATTTT
>TRBV10-3|TRBD2|NA|TRBJ2-1
CAISESPSGTSYNEQFF
TGTGCCATCAGTGAGTCGCCTAGCGGGACTTCCTACAATGAGCAGTTCTTC
>TRBV30|TRBD1|NA|TRBJ1-6
CAWRSVGGDRGFPLHF
TGTGCCTGGAGATCTGTCGGCGGGGACAGGGGTTTTCCCCTCCACTTT
>TRBV11-3|NA|NA|TRBJ2-5
CASSWTEGETQYF
TGTGCCAGCAGCTGGACTGAGGGAGAGACCCAGTACTTC
>TRBV2|TRBD1|NA|TRBJ1-2
CASSRTGTYGYTF
TGTGCCAGCAGTAGGACAGGGACCTATGGCTACACCTTC
>TRBV7-2|TRBD2|few|TRBJ2-3
CASSLGLAGGSDTQYF
TGTGCCAGCAGCTTAGGCCTAGCGGGAGGGTCCGATACGCAGTATTTT
>TRBV18|TRBD1|NA|TRBJ2-7
CASSPGTAYEQYF
TGTGCCAGCTCACCAGGGACAGCTTACGAGCAGTACTTC
>TRBV4-2|TRBD1|once|TRBJ1-2
CASSPRTGGADGYTF
TGTGCCAGCAGCCCGAGAACAGGGGGCGCAGATGGCTACACCTTC
>TRBV9|NA|NA|TRBJ1-2
CASSVGPGRKSLYGYTF
TGTGCCAGCAGCGTCGGACCGGGAAGGAAGTCCCTCTATGGCTACACCTTC
>TRBV6-1|NA|NA|TRBJ1-1
CASSEMAGRYRTEAFF
TGTGCCAGCAGTGAAATGGCAGGGAGGTACCGGACTGAAGCTTTCTTT